This TCR beta chain came from a study of CXCR3-negative and CXCR3-positive naive CD8 T cells. General observations from the study: CXCR3-positive naive cells had TRB CDR3s that were more hydrophobic than CXCR3-negative naive cells had.

The libraries of TRB cDNA were constructed through 5' RACE using UMI labels. TCRdb processed the 5' RACE reads again and assigns one entry to each CDR3 protein, with no DNA. Its listing shows about 120,000 distinct CDR3 sequences. About this clonotype: Its antigen is unidentified.

The origin of this receptor is a human donor in good health. Some clones in this sample may be carry-over from other donors' samples. The sequenced sample was naive CXCR3+ CD8+ T cells from blood. The subset: CD45RO-CCR7+CD27+CD95- naive CD8+ T cells expressing CXCR3 (TNR3+).

The chain's CDR3 is CASSFKSSVTEAFF. The J gene is TRBJ1-1, the V gene TRBV6-5. CDR3 size: 14 residues. The germline V gene encodes CDR1 MNHEY and CDR2 SVGAGI.